The next 10 T cell receptor beta chains were all read from a single sample in a study of cytomegalovirus exposure and HLA in healthy donors. PCR was performed using 60 Vbeta and 13 Jbeta primers. Generated by immunoSEQ multiplex PCR, the TCRdb table keeps only in-frame clones and is missing some. The data hold some 190,000 clones, with 86% observed a single time. The sample comprised PBMCs. These TCRs come from a woman in her thirties in good health and CMV-seronegative.

This chain links TRBV28 with TRBJ2-7; D perhaps matches TRBD1 (6 bases). The length of the CDR3 is 13 residues. Trimming shortened V by 6 bases and J by 9 bases, and 18 bases separated the two germline ends. Per germline, CDR1 MDHEN and CDR2 SYDVKM. CDR3 DNA: TGTGCCAGCAGAGGGGGTGGAGTCCTGGGGCAGTACTTC. Amino acid sequence: CASRGGGVLGQYF.

The chain uses TRBV28 and TRBJ1-2; D gene unclear. The length of the CDR3 is 13 residues. Germline assignment: CDR1 MDHEN and CDR2 SYDVKM. Trimming left V 3 bases short and J 8 bases short, with 13 bases between. CDR3 residues: CASSLFLVEGYTF. The CDR3 region has the DNA TGTGCCAGCAGTTTGTTCTTGGTAGAAGGCTACACCTTC.

The J gene is TRBJ2-7, the V gene TRBV6-1; 12 bases agree with TRBD2. This CDR3 has 14 amino acids. Germline V lookup: CDR1 MNHNS, CDR2 SASEGT. J was trimmed by 6 bases and V by 7 bases; bases with no gene match: 7. DNA of the CDR3: TGTGCCAGCATGAGACTAGCGGGAGAGGGCGAGCAGTACTTC. Its translation: CASMRLAGEGEQYF.

The chain carries TRBV6-5 and TRBJ2-1; D is perhaps TRBD1 or TRBD2 (5 bases each). Trimming cost V 4 bases and J 3 bases, with 13 bases left between them. CDR1 is MNHEY, CDR2 SVGAGI, per germline. This CDR3 is built from 15 residues. The CDR3: CASSSSGPDYNEQFF. The CDR3 DNA follows: TGTGCCAGCAGTTCCTCGGGGCCCGACTACAATGAGCAGTTCTTC.

The chain is built from TRBV5-4 and TRBJ2-5, with TRBD2 identical over 8 bases. Germline lookup yields CDR1 SGHNT and CDR2 YYREEE (reference sequence). J gave up 1 base and V 4 bases, and 6 bases lay outside the gene matches. The CDR3 has 15 residues. The CDR3 bases are TGTGCCAGCAGCCGGGGTGCGGGAGGCCAAGAGACCCAGTACTTC. Its protein is CASSRGAGGQETQYF.

This clone was seen a handful of times. The chain is built from TRBV5-4 and TRBJ2-1, with a tentative D call TRBD1 (5 bases). The CDR3 runs 15 residues. The germline gives CDR1 SGHNT, CDR2 YYREEE (reference sequence). V shed 7 bases and J shed 0 bases, with 14 bases lying between them. This chain's CDR3 is CASGNDRSSYNEQFF. In DNA form, the CDR3 reads TGTGCCAGCGGAAATGACAGAAGCTCCTACAATGAGCAGTTCTTC.

The CDR3 loop reads CASSHQWASKYEQYF. CDR3 DNA sequence: TGCGCCAGCAGCCATCAATGGGCTAGCAAGTACGAGCAGTACTTC. The chain links TRBV4-1 to TRBJ2-7, with D tentatively TRBD2 (5 bases). Germline CDR1 MGHRA, CDR2 YSYEKL. The V and J ends lost 3 bases and 4 bases respectively, with 16 bases between them. The CDR3 totals 15 residues.

This chain connects TRBV6-5 to TRBJ2-7, with 9 positions matching TRBD1. This CDR3 is 14 amino acids long. The V gene's germline CDR1 is MNHEY and CDR2 SVGAGI. V trimming: 9 bases; J trimming: 5 bases; junction bases outside the gene matches: 11. The CDR3 DNA reads as TGTGCCAGTTACCCCGGGACAGGGAAGGACGAGCAGTACTTC. Translated: CASYPGTGKDEQYF.

The chain joins TRBV19 to TRBJ2-2, with D tentatively TRBD1 (7 bases). Trimming pared 0 bases from V and 6 bases from J, leaving 20 bases between. The CDR3 contains 18 residues. From germline, CDR1 is LNHDA and CDR2 SQIVND (reference sequence). The CDR3 coding sequence is TGTGCCAGTAGTATAGATCTGCACAGGGGAGGCGTCGCCGGGGAGCTGTTTTTT. It translates to CASSIDLHRGGVAGELFF.

The rearrangement links TRBV5-8 to TRBJ2-5; TRBD2 aligns across 8 bases. The DNA matches TRBJ2-7 better at its end, which makes the J call doubtful. Germline lookup yields CDR1 SGHTS and CDR2 YDEGEE. This CDR3 is built from 17 residues. The CDR3 spells CASSLGPAGGLSYEQYF. The CDR3 nucleotides are TGTGCCAGCAGCTTGGGCCCTGCGGGAGGCCTTTCCTACGAGCAGTACTTC.